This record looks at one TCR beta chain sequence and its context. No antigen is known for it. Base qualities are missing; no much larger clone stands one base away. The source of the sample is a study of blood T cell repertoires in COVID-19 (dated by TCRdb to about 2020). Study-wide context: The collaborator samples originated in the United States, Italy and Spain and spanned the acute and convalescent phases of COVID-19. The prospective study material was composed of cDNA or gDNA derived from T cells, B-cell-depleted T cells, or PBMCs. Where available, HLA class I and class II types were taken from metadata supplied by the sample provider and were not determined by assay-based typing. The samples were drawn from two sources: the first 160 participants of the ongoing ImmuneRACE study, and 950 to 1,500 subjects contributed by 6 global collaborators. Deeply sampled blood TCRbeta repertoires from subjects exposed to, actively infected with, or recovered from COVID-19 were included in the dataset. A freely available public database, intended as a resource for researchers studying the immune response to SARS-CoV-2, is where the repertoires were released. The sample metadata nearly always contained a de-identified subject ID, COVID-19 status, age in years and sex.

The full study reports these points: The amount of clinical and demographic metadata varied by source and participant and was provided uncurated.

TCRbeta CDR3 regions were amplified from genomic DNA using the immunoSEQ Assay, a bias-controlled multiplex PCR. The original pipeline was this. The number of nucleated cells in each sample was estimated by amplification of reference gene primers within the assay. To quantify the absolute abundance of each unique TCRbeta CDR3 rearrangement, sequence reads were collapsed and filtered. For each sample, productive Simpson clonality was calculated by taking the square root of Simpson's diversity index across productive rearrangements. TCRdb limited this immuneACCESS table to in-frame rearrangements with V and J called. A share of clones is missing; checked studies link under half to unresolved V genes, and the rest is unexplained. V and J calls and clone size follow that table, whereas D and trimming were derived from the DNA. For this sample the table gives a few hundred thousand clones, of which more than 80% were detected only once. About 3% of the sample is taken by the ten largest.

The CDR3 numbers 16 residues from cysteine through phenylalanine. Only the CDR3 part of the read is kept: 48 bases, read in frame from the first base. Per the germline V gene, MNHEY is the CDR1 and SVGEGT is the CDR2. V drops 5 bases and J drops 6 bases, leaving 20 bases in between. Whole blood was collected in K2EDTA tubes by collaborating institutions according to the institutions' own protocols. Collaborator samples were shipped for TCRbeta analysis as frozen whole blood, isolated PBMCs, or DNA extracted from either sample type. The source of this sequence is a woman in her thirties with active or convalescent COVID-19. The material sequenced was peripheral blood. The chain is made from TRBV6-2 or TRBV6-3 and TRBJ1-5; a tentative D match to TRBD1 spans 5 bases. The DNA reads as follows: TGTGCCAGCAGTCCACGGGGGGGTCTTAATGCTCAGCCCCAGCATTTT. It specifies CASSPRGGLNAQPQHF.